These 22 T cell receptor beta chains were sequenced from one sample in a study of blood T cell repertoires in COVID-19. Assay used: immunoSEQ multiplex PCR; TCRdb lists only in-frame clones, some missing. Of some 200,000 clones in the sample, around 81% were seen once. Input material: peripheral blood. Source of these receptors: an older woman with acute or convalescent COVID-19.

This chain links TRBV7-9 with TRBJ1-2; possibly TRBD1 for D (5 bases). Per the germline V gene, CDR1 is SEHNR and CDR2 is FQNEAQ (reference sequence). The length of the CDR3 is 14 residues. Trimming stripped 1 base from V and 3 bases from J, with 9 bases between. The CDR3, as DNA: TGTGCCAGCAGCTTAGTAGGGGATCACTATGGCTACACCTTC. Protein: CASSLVGDHYGYTF.

The gene calls are TRBV10-2 and TRBJ1-2, with 10 nucleotides matching TRBD1. V lost 6 bases and J lost 5; bases outside the gene matches: 3. The germline V gene encodes CDR1 WSHSY and CDR2 SAAADI. CDR3 size: 13 residues. The CDR3 reads CASRGTGEYGYTF. DNA of the CDR3: TGCGCCAGCAGGGGGACAGGGGAGTATGGCTACACCTTC.

J is TRBJ2-5 and V is TRBV5-1; 7 positions match TRBD2. The CDR3 is 16 amino acids. Germline V gene sequence: CDR1 SGHRS, CDR2 YFSETQ. With V trimmed by 0 bases and J by 0 bases, 5 bases remained unmatched. For the CDR3, the DNA is TGCGCCAGCAGCTTGGCCCCTAGCGGAGACCAAGAGACCCAGTACTTC. Translated: CASSLAPSGDQETQYF.

The chain links TRBV27 to TRBJ1-1; D may be TRBD1 (5 bases). V dropped 5 bases and J dropped 5 bases, with 12 bases sitting between them. CDR1 and CDR2 (germline): MNHEY, SMNVEV (reference sequence). This CDR3 has 13 residues. The CDR3 spells CASSAQGRTEAFF. As DNA, the CDR3 is TGTGCCAGCAGTGCGCAGGGCAGGACTGAAGCTTTCTTT.

This clone was detected only once. V usage is TRBV28 and J usage is TRBJ2-3; TRBD2 aligns across 14 bases. Losses at the gene ends were 4 bases for V and 6 bases for J; bases not matched to a gene: 9. Germline CDR1 MDHEN, CDR2 SYDVKM. The CDR3 runs 17 residues. As DNA, the CDR3 is TGTGCCAGCAGTTGGGGACTAGCGGGGGCTCTGGTTGATACGCAGTATTTT. Translation: CASSWGLAGALVDTQYF.

Concerning this clone itself: The junction differs from germline at one of its ends, possibly a read error. The identical CDR3 is also encoded by other nucleotide sequences in the sample. The chain couples TRBV30 to TRBJ1-1, with D unresolved. Germline assignment: CDR1 GTSNPN and CDR2 SVGIG (reference sequence). The CDR3 has 14 residues. The CDR3 sequence is CAWRRGSRTLEAFF. In nucleotides, the CDR3 is TGTGCCTGGAGGCGGGGTTCCAGAACCCTAGAAGCCTTCTTT.

The CDR3 DNA follows: TGTGCCAGCAGTGCGTCGACCGGGAGGGCCTGGGAGACCCAGTACTTC. Translating it yields CASSASTGRAWETQYF. This chain connects TRBV2 to TRBJ2-5; 8 bases line up with TRBD2. Germline V gene sequence: CDR1 SNHLY, CDR2 FYNNEI. The CDR3 totals 16 residues. Trimming at V came to 4 bases and at J to 5 bases, leaving 12 bases not matched to a gene.

The rearrangement uses TRBV6-5 and TRBJ2-1; 8 bases align to TRBD2. The CDR3 sequence is 15 residues long. The V gene end was trimmed by 5 bases and the J gene end by 9 bases; junction bases not matched to a gene: 12. Germline-derived CDR1 and CDR2 are MNHEY and SVGAGI. CDR3 sequence (DNA): TGTGCCAGCAGTAAGTCCGGGACTAGGTGGGCTGAGCAGTTCTTC. This encodes CASSKSGTRWAEQFF.

This clone was observed once. V and J are TRBV5-1 and TRBJ2-7, with D perhaps TRBD1 (5 bases). CDR3 size: 13 residues. CDR1 is SGHRS, CDR2 YFSETQ, per germline. V shed 4 bases and J shed 6 bases, with 14 bases lying between them. Here the CDR3 reads CASSPGRAGEQYF. DNA for the CDR3: TGCGCCAGCAGCCCCGGCAGGGCTGGCGAGCAGTACTTC.

This chain joins TRBV23-1 and TRBJ2-7; 8 bases are a match to TRBD2. TRBV23-1 is filed as an ORF, its function uncertain. This CDR3 is 16 amino acids long. Unmatched junction bases numbered 17, after V lost 9 bases and J lost 4 bases. In nucleotides, the CDR3 is TGCGCCAGGAAATGGATTCCGGAGCGGGAGAAATACGAGCAGTACTTC. This translates into CARKWIPEREKYEQYF.

The chain employs TRBV29-1 and TRBJ1-2, with TRBD1 matching 7 bases. Trimming took 4 bases from V and 7 from J; bases not matched to a gene: 15. Germline loops: CDR1 SQVTM, CDR2 ANQGSEA. CDR3 length: 15 amino acids. The CDR3 sequence: CSVARDSQLSRGYTF. The CDR3 bases are TGCAGCGTTGCGCGGGACAGCCAATTATCGCGTGGCTACACCTTC.

The CDR3 DNA sequence: TGTGCCAGCAGCCGAGGGGACAGAGGAGGGGAAAAACTGTTTTTT. Residues: CASSRGDRGGEKLFF. The chain joins TRBV28 to TRBJ1-4; TRBD1 aligns across 7 bases. Germline values: CDR1 MDHEN, CDR2 SYDVKM. The CDR3 covers 15 residues. V shed 6 bases and J 8 bases; nucleotides not matched to a gene: 12.

J is TRBJ2-3 and V is TRBV3-1 (or the pseudogene TRBV3-2), with TRBD2 matching 9 bases. Germline loops: CDR1 LGHDT, CDR2 YNNKEL (reference sequence). The CDR3 loop spans 15 amino acids. The V and J ends lost 4 bases and 5 bases, in that order; junction bases with no gene match: 7. The CDR3 here is CASSPRGRAGDTQYF. For the CDR3, the DNA is TGTGCCAGCAGCCCCCGCGGGAGGGCCGGAGATACGCAGTATTTT.

The chain links TRBV20-1 to TRBJ2-2; TRBD1 aligns across 9 bases. The CDR3 spans 15 residues. The V segment lost 3 bases and the J segment 4 bases; nucleotides outside the gene matches: 6. Germline values: CDR1 DFQATT, CDR2 SNEGSKA (reference sequence). CDR3 sequence: CSASGGTGITGELFF. In DNA, the CDR3 is TGCAGTGCTAGTGGGGGGACAGGGATCACCGGGGAGCTGTTTTTT.

J is TRBJ2-6 and V is TRBV5-5, with a possible D match to TRBD1 (6 bases). CDR3 size: 16 residues. CDR1 and CDR2 from the germline V gene are SGHKS and YYEKEE (reference sequence). Trimming took off 6 bases at V and 0 bases at J, with 13 bases between the two ends. CDR3: CASTLGAVSGANVLTF. The CDR3, as DNA: TGTGCCAGCACCCTGGGGGCGGTCTCTGGGGCCAACGTCCTGACTTTC.

This chain joins TRBV18 and TRBJ1-1, with a tentative D call TRBD1 (6 bases). In germline, CDR1 is KGHSH, CDR2 LQKENI. CDR3 length: 14 amino acids. V lost 3 bases and J lost 0, with 8 bases in between. In DNA, the CDR3 is TGTGCCAGCTCACCGACAGGCGTGAACACTGAAGCTTTCTTT. This gives the protein CASSPTGVNTEAFF. Supplemented by reference TRBV18 and TRBJ1-1, the full variable domain reads NAGVMQNPRHLVRRRGQEARLRCSPMKGHSHVYWYRQLPEEGLKFMVYLQKENIIDESGMPKERFSAEFPKEGPSILRIQQVVRGDSAAYFCASSPTGVNTEAFFGQGTRLTVV.

The chain uses TRBV5-1 and TRBJ2-1, with TRBD1 matching over 8 bases. From germline, CDR1 is SGHRS and CDR2 YFSETQ. The CDR3 is 13 residues long. Trimming cost V 6 bases and J 3 bases; bases outside gene matches: 2. The chain's CDR3 is CASTGQGYNEQFF. Here the CDR3 DNA reads TGCGCCAGCACAGGACAGGGCTACAATGAGCAGTTCTTC.

This chain joins TRBV18 and TRBJ2-1, with 9 bases that match TRBD2. The ends lost 5 bases at V and 6 bases at J; junction bases unmatched: 8. The CDR3 contains 15 residues. The germline V gene has CDR1 KGHSH and CDR2 LQKENI. The CDR3 nucleotides are TGTGCCAGCTCAATTATAGCGGGAGAAGTCAATGAGCAGTTCTTC. This translates into CASSIIAGEVNEQFF.

CDR3: CASSSSTDTQYF. The CDR3 nucleotides are TGTGCCAGCAGTTCGTCCACAGATACGCAGTATTTT. The V call is TRBV12-3 or TRBV12-4, the J call TRBJ2-3; D gene uncertain. Trimming took 4 bases from V and 2 from J, leaving 4 bases between them. This CDR3 region has 12 residues.

This clone was detected once. The V and J genes are TRBV27 and TRBJ1-5; 8 bases match TRBD1. The CDR3 totals 13 residues. J lost 6 bases, V lost 6 bases, and 4 bases had no gene match. Germline-derived CDR1 and CDR2 are MNHEY and SMNVEV (reference sequence). The CDR3 loop is CASRITGGQPQHF. CDR3 nucleotide sequence: TGTGCCAGCAGAATTACAGGGGGTCAGCCCCAGCATTTT.

This clone was picked up a small number of times. The V gene is TRBV19, the J gene TRBJ2-7, with TRBD1 matching over 10 bases. Germline CDR1 and CDR2: LNHDA and SQIVND (reference sequence). Trimming at V came to 5 bases and at J to 3 bases, leaving 4 bases not matched to a gene. The CDR3 runs to 14 residues. CDR3 amino acids: CASSRQGALYEQYF. The CDR3 nucleotides read TGTGCCAGTAGTCGACAGGGGGCCCTCTACGAGCAGTACTTC. Full variable domain (missing parts from reference TRBV19 and TRBJ2-7): DGGITQSPKYLFRKEGQNVTLSCEQNLNHDAMYWYRQDPGQGLRLIYYSQIVNDFQKGDIAEGYSVSREKKESFPLTVTSAQKNPTAFYLCASSRQGALYEQYFGPGTRLTVT.

The genes are TRBV24-1 and TRBJ2-3; tentative D call: TRBD2 (6 bases). V lost 1 base, J lost 4 bases, and 11 bases lay in between. Per the germline V gene, CDR1 is KGHDR and CDR2 is SFDVKD. CDR3 length equals 15 residues. CDR3 DNA sequence: TGTGCCACCAGTGATTTTCGGCGGGATGCAGATACGCAGTATTTT. Translation: CATSDFRRDADTQYF.